The 31 T cell receptor beta chains in this list originate from one sample, sequenced in a study of CD8+CD57+ T cells in acquired aplastic anemia. CD8+CD57+ cell expansion had been shown by flow cytometry in patients chosen for sequencing. Genomic DNA, serving as template, underwent TCR beta VDJ and CDR3 profiling. Each CDR3 protein is one row after TCRdb ran MiXCR on the reads. The sample carries 130,000 or so distinct CDR3 sequences, 55% to 70% recorded once. The specimen sequenced was sorted CD4+, CD8+, or CD8+CD57+ T cells (not recorded which) from PBMCs. The receptors here all came from a human donor with aplastic anemia.

This clonotype was picked up many times. The chain is built from TRBV20-1 and TRBJ2-5; TRBD2 might be the D (7 bases). Germline assignment: CDR1 DFQATT and CDR2 SNEGSKA (reference sequence). The CDR3 has 15 residues. V lost 6 bases and J lost 5, with 22 bases in between. This CDR3 reads CSAREPVGGLETQYF. The CDR3 coding sequence is TGCAGTGCAAGGGAGCCGGTGGGGGGGCTGGAGACCCAGTACTTC.

The J gene is TRBJ1-4, the V gene TRBV15; D is ambiguous. The CDR3 loop spans 13 amino acids. Germline V gene lookup returns CDR1 LNHNV and CDR2 YYDKDF (reference sequence). The ends were cut back, 4 bases at V and 8 bases at J, with 11 bases in the middle. CDR3 bases: TGTGCCACCAGCATCCAGGTGGAAGAAAAACTGTTTTTT. Protein product: CATSIQVEEKLFF.

The table lists this clonotype with many counts. The J gene is TRBJ1-2, the V gene TRBV5-4; 7 nucleotides match TRBD1. CDR1 SGHNT and CDR2 YYREEE come from the germline V gene (reference sequence). This CDR3 has 19 residues. Trimming at V came to 3 bases and at J to 1 base, leaving 18 bases not matched to a gene. The CDR3 nucleotides are TGTGCCAGCAGCTGGGCATTACAGGGGCGCACCCCGATTAACTATGGCTACACCTTC. Protein sequence: CASSWALQGRTPINYGYTF.

This clonotype was seen a few times. A read error may produce the germline difference seen at one junction end. The gene calls are TRBV7-7 and TRBJ2-5, with D perhaps TRBD2 (5 bases). The CDR3 is 13 amino acids. Germline loops: CDR1 SSHAT, CDR2 FNYEAQ (reference sequence). Here the CDR3 DNA reads TGTGCTAGCAGCCCGGACTTTGGGGAGACCCAGTACTTC. Protein sequence: CASSPDFGETQYF. Supplemented by reference TRBV7-7 and TRBJ2-5, the full variable domain reads GAGVSQSPRYKVTKRGQDVTLRCDPISSHATLYWYQQALGQGPEFLTYFNYEAQPDKSGLPSDRFSAERPEGSISTLTIQRTEQRDSAMYRCASSPDFGETQYFGPGTRLLVL.

The V and J genes are TRBV12-3 or TRBV12-4 and TRBJ2-2; 12 nucleotides align to TRBD1. This CDR3 region has 17 residues. With V trimmed by 4 bases and J by 1 base, 4 bases remained unmatched. The CDR3 reads CASSWGQGAMNTGELFF. The CDR3 DNA reads as TGTGCCAGCAGTTGGGGACAGGGGGCGATGAACACCGGGGAGCTGTTTTTT.

The genes are TRBV19 and TRBJ1-5; the D is unclear. CDR1 and CDR2 from the germline V gene are LNHDA and SQIVND (reference sequence). Trimming took 3 bases from V and 0 from J, leaving 6 bases between them. CDR3 length: 14 residues. CDR3 residues: CASSIQNSNQPQHF. For the CDR3, the DNA is TGTGCCAGTAGTATCCAGAATAGCAATCAGCCCCAGCATTTT.

This chain connects TRBV4-3 to TRBJ1-3; D possibly corresponds to TRBD1 (6 bases). Between the trimmed V and J ends, which lost 0 bases and 1 base, there was a span of 10 bases. CDR1 is LGHNA, CDR2 YSLEER, per germline. There are 16 residues in the CDR3. The CDR3 reads CASSQDQGLSGNTIYF. CDR3 bases: TGCGCCAGCAGCCAAGATCAGGGGCTTTCTGGAAACACCATATATTTT.

The chain employs TRBV19 and TRBJ1-5, with a possible D match to TRBD1 (6 bases). The CDR3 spans 12 residues. Germline CDR1 is LNHDA and CDR2 is SQIVND (reference sequence). With 5 bases removed from V and 11 bases from J, the gap between germline ends came to 13 bases. The CDR3 sequence is CASSAKDRTQHF. The CDR3 DNA reads TGTGCCAGTAGTGCAAAAGACAGGACCCAGCATTTT.

This clonotype has only a few counts. The chain uses TRBV25-1 and TRBJ1-6, with D possibly being TRBD1 (5 bases). Germline V gives CDR1 MGHDK, CDR2 SYGVNS. The CDR3 is made up of 13 amino acids. The V end lost 2 bases, the J end lost 7 bases, and 6 bases lay between the germline ends. CDR3 residues: CASSEQGNSPLHF. CDR3 nucleotide sequence: TGTGCCAGCAGTGAACAGGGAAATTCACCCCTCCACTTT. Filled out from reference TRBV25-1 and TRBJ1-6, the complete variable domain reads EADIYQTPRYLVIGTGKKITLECSQTMGHDKMYWYQQDPGMELHLIHYSYGVNSTEKGDLSSESTVSRIRTEHFPLTLESARPSHTSQYLCASSEQGNSPLHFGNGTRLTVT.

The V gene is TRBV7-8, the J gene TRBJ2-5; a possible D gene is TRBD1 (6 bases). Germline V gene data show CDR1 as SGHVS and CDR2 as FQNEAQ. V lost 3 bases and J lost 5, with 10 bases in between. The CDR3 covers 13 residues. Here the CDR3 reads CASSFGGPETQYF. CDR3 nucleotides: TGTGCCAGCAGCTTTGGGGGCCCGGAGACCCAGTACTTC.

Worth noting for this clonotype: One end of the junction is discordant with germline, which a read error may explain. The chain carries TRBV7-7 and TRBJ1-5; 9 bases are a match to TRBD1. Germline CDR1 is SSHAT and CDR2 is FNYEAQ (reference sequence). This CDR3 has 18 residues. CDR3: CASSPSRDREHLHQPQHF. The CDR3, as DNA: TGTGCTAGCAGCCCGTCCCGGGACAGGGAGCATCTGCATCAGCCCCAGCATTTT.

Comments on this clonotype: A read error may produce the germline difference seen at one junction end. The chain couples TRBV15 to TRBJ2-7; D is perhaps TRBD1 or TRBD2 (5 bases each). CDR3 length: 15 residues. Germline assignment: CDR1 LNHNV and CDR2 YYDKDF (reference sequence). CDR3 sequence: CATSRDRGELYEQYF. The CDR3 DNA reads as TGCGCCACCAGCAGAGATAGAGGGGAACTCTACGAGCAGTACTTC.

The rearrangement links TRBV10-3 to TRBJ2-7; D call uncertain. The CDR3 loop spans 13 amino acids. The germline gives CDR1 ENHRY, CDR2 SYGVKD. The V and J ends lost 7 bases and 0 bases respectively, with 10 bases between them. The CDR3 DNA reads as TGTGCCATCACACACGGTAGCTCCTACGAGCAGTACTTC. This encodes CAITHGSSYEQYF.

This clonotype was found a few times. CDR3 bases: TGCAGTGCTATTTTCGCGGACAGGCCGAATTCACCCCTCCACTTT. This sequence encodes CSAIFADRPNSPLHF. J is TRBJ1-6 and V is TRBV20-1; TRBD1 matches at 7 bases. The V gene end was trimmed by 4 bases and the J gene end by 7 bases; junction bases not matched to a gene: 10. CDR1 DFQATT and CDR2 SNEGSKA come from the germline V gene (reference sequence). The CDR3 loop spans 15 amino acids.

This clonotype was recorded once. V gene TRBV5-6 combines with J gene TRBJ1-5; 7 bases match TRBD1. The CDR3 covers 14 residues. V was pared by 4 bases and J by 2 bases, with 3 bases of the junction left unmatched. Germline V gene data show CDR1 as SGHDT and CDR2 as YYEEEE. Written as DNA, the CDR3 is TGTGCCAGCAGCACAGGGGAGGGCAATCAGCCCCAGCATTTT. Protein sequence: CASSTGEGNQPQHF.

This clonotype was picked up many times. An end of the junction differs from the germline gene, which may be a read error. The chain joins TRBV19 to TRBJ1-1, with D tentatively TRBD1 (5 bases). This CDR3 is 11 amino acids long. CDR1 LNHDA and CDR2 SQIVND come from the germline V gene (reference sequence). The CDR3 loop reads CVSSRGTEAFF. CDR3 DNA: TGTGTCAGTAGTCGGGGGACTGAAGCTTTCTTT.

CDR3 amino acids: CATWSNEKLFF. The CDR3 coding sequence is TGTGCCACTTGGAGTAATGAAAAACTGTTTTTT. This chain uses TRBV19 with TRBJ1-4; D not certain. V shed 10 bases and J shed 4 bases, with 7 bases lying between them. The CDR3 spans 11 residues. Germline V CDR1 and CDR2: LNHDA, SQIVND (reference sequence).

In regard to this clonotype: Just one base apart from a much larger clone, this may be a read error. This chain uses TRBV11-2 with TRBJ2-1, with 11 bases identical to TRBD2. The V gene end was trimmed by 7 bases and the J gene end by 0 bases; junction bases not matched to a gene: 5. Germline CDR1 reads SGHAT; CDR2 reads FQNNGV. This CDR3 has 16 amino acids. Written as DNA, the CDR3 is TGTGCCAGCAACCATACTAGCGGGAGCTCCTACAATGAGCAGTTCTTC. Its protein is CASNHTSGSSYNEQFF.

The V and J genes are TRBV2 and TRBJ2-7, with D perhaps TRBD2 (5 bases). The CDR3 extends over 16 amino acids. Trimming stripped 3 bases from V and 3 bases from J, with 18 bases between. The V gene's germline CDR1 is SNHLY and CDR2 FYNNEI. The CDR3 here is CASSDMVLDGNYEQYF. As DNA, the CDR3 is TGTGCCAGCAGTGATATGGTCCTTGACGGGAACTACGAGCAGTACTTC.

This clonotype was counted at least ten times. The chain employs TRBV10-3 and TRBJ2-1; 9 positions match TRBD2. The CDR3 sequence is 14 residues long. Trimming cost V 7 bases and J 6 bases; bases outside gene matches: 7. Germline lookup yields CDR1 ENHRY and CDR2 SYGVKD. The CDR3 protein is CAIKEAGGLNEQFF. DNA of the CDR3: TGTGCCATCAAGGAAGCGGGGGGCCTCAATGAGCAGTTCTTC.

This clonotype was observed many times. The rearrangement uses TRBV24-1 and TRBJ1-4; 7 bases fit TRBD1. This CDR3 has 13 amino acids. Germline trimming cut 4 bases from V and 8 bases from J; bases unmatched to any gene: 3. The germline gives CDR1 KGHDR, CDR2 SFDVKD. The CDR3 DNA is TGTGCCACCAGTGAAGCAGGGGGGGAAAAACTGTTTTTT. Translating gives CATSEAGGEKLFF.

This clonotype occurred many times. This rearrangement joins TRBV5-5 to TRBJ2-7, with 8 bases aligning to TRBD1. The trim removed 0 bases at V and 2 bases at J, leaving 1 base unmatched. The CDR3 is 14 residues long. The germline V gene encodes CDR1 SGHKS and CDR2 YYEKEE (reference sequence). The CDR3 DNA follows: TGTGCCAGCAGCTTGGAGACAGGGGCCTACGAGCAGTACTTC. Amino acids: CASSLETGAYEQYF. Drawing the rest from reference TRBV5-5 and TRBJ2-7, the complete variable domain is DAGVTQSPTHLIKTRGQQVTLRCSPISGHKSVSWYQQVLGQGPQFIFQYYEKEERGRGNFPDRFSARQFPNYSSELNVNALLLGDSALYLCASSLETGAYEQYFGPGTRLTVT.

V is TRBV10-3 and J is TRBJ2-1; D call uncertain. The CDR3 spans 15 residues. The V end was cut by 2 bases, the J end by 2 bases, with 10 bases between. In germline, CDR1 is ENHRY, CDR2 SYGVKD. CDR3 nucleotides: TGTGCCATCAGTGAGGCTAGGCCCCCCTACAATGAGCAGTTCTTC. It translates to CAISEARPPYNEQFF.

The chain combines TRBV10-2 with TRBJ1-1; D is uncertain. The length of the CDR3 is 14 residues. V was cut by 5 bases and J by 1 base, with 11 bases left in between. The germline CDR1 and CDR2 sequences are WSHSY and SAAADI. As DNA, the CDR3 is TGCGCCAGCAGTTCGGAAGACACGAACACTGAAGCTTTCTTT. Amino acid sequence: CASSSEDTNTEAFF.

As concerns this clonotype: A read error may explain this, as a much larger clone is one base away. V usage is TRBV6-5 and J usage is TRBJ2-7; TRBD2 matches at 7 bases. Trimming took 0 bases from V and 6 from J; bases not matched to a gene: 5. The CDR3 covers 14 residues. Germline values: CDR1 MNHEY, CDR2 SVGAGI. CDR3 sequence reads: CASSYSGEGCEQYF. As DNA, the CDR3 is TGTGCCAGCAGTTACTCTGGGGAGGGCTGCGAGCAGTACTTC.

To note about this clonotype: One end of the junction varies from germline; a read error may be responsible. The chain has TRBV7-7 and TRBJ2-2; 11 bases line up with TRBD2. Germline V gene sequence: CDR1 SSHAT, CDR2 FNYEAQ (reference sequence). CDR3 length: 16 amino acids. The CDR3 DNA follows: TGTGCTAGCAGGCCCACTAGCGGGGGGAACACCGGGGAGCTGTTTTTT. Protein sequence: CASRPTSGGNTGELFF.

The chain uses TRBV10-3 and TRBJ1-4, with unresolved D. The CDR3 is made up of 15 amino acids. Trimming removed 6 bases from V and 4 bases from J, with 15 bases in between. Germline V gives CDR1 ENHRY, CDR2 SYGVKD. The chain's CDR3 is CAISANRRNNEKLFF. CDR3 coding DNA: TGTGCCATCAGCGCCAACCGGAGGAATAATGAAAAACTGTTTTTT.

The V and J genes are TRBV9 and TRBJ2-2, with D tentatively TRBD1 or TRBD2 (7 bases each). Looked up from germline, CDR1 is SGDLS and CDR2 is YYNGEE. Trimming took off 4 bases at V and 5 bases at J, with 18 bases between the two ends. CDR3 length: 16 amino acids. CDR3: CASSTRGGEWTGELFF. CDR3 nucleotide sequence: TGTGCCAGCAGCACCAGGGGGGGGGAATGGACCGGGGAGCTGTTTTTT.

This clonotype was observed a single time. The chain uses TRBV20-1 and TRBJ1-3; TRBD1 agrees at 7 bases. V was pared by 6 bases and J by 3 bases, with 8 bases of the junction left unmatched. There are 14 residues in the CDR3. From germline, CDR1 is DFQATT and CDR2 SNEGSKA (reference sequence). CDR3 in amino acids: CSASLQGSGNTIYF. The CDR3 nucleotides are TGCAGTGCCTCTTTACAGGGGAGTGGAAACACCATATATTTT.

The chain is built from TRBV24-1 and TRBJ2-3; the D call may be TRBD1 or TRBD2 (6 bases each). The CDR3 extends over 14 amino acids. V was pared by 3 bases and J by 11 bases, with 17 bases between. Germline V gene sequence: CDR1 KGHDR, CDR2 SFDVKD. The chain's CDR3 is CATSDTRVGGLQYF. CDR3 nucleotides: TGTGCCACCAGTGATACTAGGGTTGGGGGGCTGCAGTATTTT.

V and J are TRBV5-4 and TRBJ2-6; 8 nucleotides match TRBD1. Germline V CDR1 and CDR2: SGHNT, YYREEE (reference sequence). The CDR3 has 18 residues. V lost 0 bases to trimming and J lost 0 bases; unmatched junction nucleotides: 5. This CDR3 reads CASSLVGTGYSGANVLTF. The CDR3 DNA follows: TGTGCCAGCAGCTTGGTGGGGACAGGATACTCTGGGGCCAACGTCCTGACTTTC. The full variable domain, with the rest looked up from reference TRBV5-4 and TRBJ2-6, is ETGVTQSPTHLIKTRGQQVTLRCSSQSGHNTVSWYQQALGQGPQFIFQYYREEENGRGNFPPRFSGLQFPNYSSELNVNALELDDSALYLCASSLVGTGYSGANVLTFGAGSRLTVL.